This T cell receptor beta chain was captured by sequencing in a study of shared clonotypes between healthy human individuals. Study-wide context: Used for every donor were three CD4 naive, three CD4 memory, two CD8 naive and one CD8 memory plate.

Assay: immunoSEQ multiplex PCR; the TCRdb copy retains only in-frame clones and omits some. The data hold under 750,000 clones, with roughly 72% observed a single time. With regard to this clone: Its antigen remains unidentified.

V lost 4 bases and J lost 3, with 25 bases in between. CDR3 length: 19 amino acids. Germline loops: CDR1 SGHAT, CDR2 FQNNGV. Whole-study findings and limits: Approximately 4.6% of naive CD4 clonotypes were shared across a few donors.

The chain is built from TRBV11-2 and TRBJ2-4; weak D call: TRBD1 (6 bases). The TCR sequence derives from a woman in her 30s in good health. Sequences were obtained from memory CD4+ T cells sorted from blood. Subset of the sample: CD45RA-negative fraction. This CDR3 reads CASSSDPLETGLSKNIQYF. As DNA, the CDR3 is TGTGCCAGCAGCTCGGACCCACTCGAGACAGGCCTGAGCAAAAACATTCAGTACTTC.